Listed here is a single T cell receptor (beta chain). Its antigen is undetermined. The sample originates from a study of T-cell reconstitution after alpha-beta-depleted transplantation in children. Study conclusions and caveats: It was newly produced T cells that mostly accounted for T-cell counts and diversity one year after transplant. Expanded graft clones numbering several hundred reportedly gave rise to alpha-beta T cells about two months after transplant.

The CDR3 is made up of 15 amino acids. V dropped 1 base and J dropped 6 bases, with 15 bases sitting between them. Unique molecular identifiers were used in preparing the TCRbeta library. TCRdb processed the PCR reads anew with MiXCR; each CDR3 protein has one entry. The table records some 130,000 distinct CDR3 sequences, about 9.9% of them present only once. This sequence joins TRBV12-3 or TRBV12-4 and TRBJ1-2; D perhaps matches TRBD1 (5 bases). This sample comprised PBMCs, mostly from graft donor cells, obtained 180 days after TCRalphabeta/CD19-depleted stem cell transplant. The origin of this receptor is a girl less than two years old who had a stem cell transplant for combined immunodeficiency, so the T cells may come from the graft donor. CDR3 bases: TGTGCCAGCAGTTTAGGGCCGGGGGGGGAGAATGGCTACACCTTC. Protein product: CASSLGPGGENGYTF.